These 10 T cell receptor beta chains were all obtained from the same sample, sequenced in a study of tumor-infiltrating lymphocytes in primary liver carcinoma. Co-extracted RNA and DNA came from roughly 20-30 mg of unsorted bulk tissue. With a constant-region primer, TCR beta cDNA was made from approximately 450 ng of total RNA. Three-round nested multiplex PCR performed with slightly modified ARM-PCR produced the TCR beta libraries. Primers for the first two PCR rounds were TRBV1-TRBV30 forward primers and a C-beta reverse primer (about 9 cycles per round). TCRdb ran MiXCR on the multiplex PCR reads and lists one entry per CDR3 protein. The sample gives around 81,000 distinct CDR3 sequences, 70% to 75% of which show up once; approximately 14% is in the top ten. The sequenced material came from liver tumor tissue from sampling region 4. Stated subset: tumor region T4, right-lateral pole. Receptor source: a woman aged 55-70 years with primary liver carcinoma and hepatitis B virus infection.

With regard to this clonotype: This may arise from a read error, as a much more abundant clone is one base away. The V and J genes are TRBV6-5 and TRBJ2-7; no reliable D call. The germline gives CDR1 MNHEY, CDR2 SVGAGI. Trimming took 10 bases from V and 5 from J, leaving 18 bases between them. The CDR3 totals 13 residues. CDR3 sequence: CATQGSLQHEQYF. DNA of the CDR3: TGTGCCACCCAAGGCAGTTTGCAACACGAGCAGTACTTC.

For this clonotype: This CDR3 is missing its conserved last phenylalanine or tryptophan, likely due to a read error. The chain employs TRBV5-1 and TRBJ1-3; D is possibly TRBD1 (6 bases). The CDR3 is 14 residues long. Germline CDR1 is SGHRS and CDR2 is YFSETQ. The CDR3 coding sequence is TGCGTCAGCAGCTTGACAGGTGCTGGAAACACCATATATCTT. This translates into CVSSLTGAGNTIYL.

Note on this clonotype: One end of the junction does not line up with germline, which may come from a read error. The rearrangement joins TRBV6-5 to TRBJ1-5; maybe TRBD1 (6 bases). Germline CDR1 MNHEY, CDR2 SVGAGI. This CDR3 is built from 15 residues. CDR3 DNA: TGTGCCGGCAGTAGTGACAGGTATAGTAATCAGCCCCAGCATTTT. It yields the protein CAGSSDRYSNQPQHF.

This clonotype was seen many times. CDR3 DNA sequence: TGTGCCAGCAGTCCTCGGGACAGGGCCGTCGGCCGACCATACTTC. It specifies CASSPRDRAVGRPYF. The chain couples TRBV12-3 or TRBV12-4 to TRBJ2-7; 9 bases are a match to TRBD1. This CDR3 is built from 15 residues. The V gene end was trimmed by 5 bases and the J gene end by 13 bases; junction bases not matched to a gene: 18.

The genes are TRBV3-1 and TRBJ1-4; 7 bases match TRBD1. Trimming took 3 bases from V and 4 from J; bases not matched to a gene: 8. There are 16 residues in the CDR3. Germline assignment: CDR1 LGHDT and CDR2 YNNKEL (reference sequence). The CDR3 sequence is CASSQEQGKGNEKLFF. CDR3 in DNA: TGTGCCAGCAGCCAGGAACAGGGGAAGGGTAATGAAAAACTGTTTTTT.

Points on this clonotype: The CDR3 end shows no conserved phenylalanine or tryptophan, and so a read error is likely. This chain uses TRBV6-5 with TRBJ2-7; D is possibly TRBD1 (5 bases). Trimming took off 4 bases at V and 1 base at J, with 20 bases between the two ends. CDR3 length: 17 amino acids. Germline CDR1 is MNHEY and CDR2 is SVGAGI. CDR3 DNA: TGTGCCAGCAGTTCCTCCCAACACAAGGGGCCTTCCTACGAGCAGTACCTC. This codes for CASSSSQHKGPSYEQYL.

On this clonotype: A much larger clone lies one base from this, so it may be a read error. This chain connects TRBV24-1 to TRBJ2-7, with TRBD1 identical over 7 bases. The CDR3 sequence is 14 residues long. CDR1 is KGHDR and CDR2 is SFDVKD in the germline V gene. The chain's CDR3 is CVTTTGLGSYEQYF. CDR3 in DNA: TGTGTCACCACGACAGGGTTGGGATCCTACGAGCAGTACTTC.

The table lists this clonotype with a few counts. Germline and junction disagree at one end, which may indicate a read error. V and J are TRBV6-1 and TRBJ2-7; D might be TRBD2 (5 bases). The CDR3 contains 14 residues. Germline CDR1 MNHNS, CDR2 SASEGT. CDR3 protein: CTSSEAFEGYEQYF. Written as DNA, the CDR3 is TGTACCAGCAGTGAAGCTTTCGAGGGATACGAGCAATACTTC.

As for this clonotype: This may be a read error, as it is one base from a much larger clone. This chain connects TRBV29-1 to TRBJ2-2; a possible D gene is TRBD2 (5 bases). Germline V gene data show CDR1 as SQVTM and CDR2 as ANQGSEA. The CDR3 consists of 11 residues. The CDR3 here is CSVGFTGEPFF. CDR3 bases: TGCAGCGTTGGCTTCACCGGGGAGCCGTTTTTT.

The chain employs TRBV6-5 and TRBJ1-4; D is unresolved. The CDR3 extends over 13 amino acids. Germline CDR1 is MNHEY and CDR2 is SVGAGI. V was pared by 10 bases and J by 10 bases, with 19 bases between. As DNA, the CDR3 is TGTGCCAACGGCCGCGGAGAGGGCGGAAAACTGTTTTTT. Protein sequence: CANGRGEGGKLFF.